This T cell receptor (beta chain) appears in the sequencing data of a study of response to subunit inactivated influenza vaccine. Concerning this clonotype: What it binds is not known.

MiXCR, applied by TCRdb to the RT-PCR reads, yields one record per CDR3 protein. The sample lists hundreds of thousands of distinct CDR3 sequences, approximately 9.9% occurring once. Germline assignment: CDR1 KGHSH and CDR2 LQKENI. With V trimmed by 3 bases and J by 8 bases, 24 bases remained unmatched. This CDR3 has 22 amino acids. The study's findings and limits: With each seasonal influenza vaccination, the authors suggested, few new T cells are recruited.

This chain links TRBV18 with TRBJ2-4; 14 nucleotides line up with TRBD2. Sequenced here: PBMCs from blood, sampled about 6 weeks after vaccination. The clonotype was recovered from a man aged 50-59 years who received an inactivated influenza vaccine. The CDR3: CASSPGLAGGLIPLSQRDIQYF. The CDR3 DNA sequence: TGTGCCAGCTCACCCGGACTAGCGGGGGGCCTAATCCCTCTAAGCCAAAGGGACATTCAGTACTTC.